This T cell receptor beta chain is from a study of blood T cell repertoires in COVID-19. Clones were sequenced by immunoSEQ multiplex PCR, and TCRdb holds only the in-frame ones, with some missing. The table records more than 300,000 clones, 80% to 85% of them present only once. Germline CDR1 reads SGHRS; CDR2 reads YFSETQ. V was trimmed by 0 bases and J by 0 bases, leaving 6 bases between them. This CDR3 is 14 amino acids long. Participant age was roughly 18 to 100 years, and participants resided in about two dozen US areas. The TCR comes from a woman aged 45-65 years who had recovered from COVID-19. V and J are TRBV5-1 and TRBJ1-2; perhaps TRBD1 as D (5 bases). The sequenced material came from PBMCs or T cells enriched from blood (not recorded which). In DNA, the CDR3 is TGCGCCAGCAGCTTGGACAGGTCTAACTATGGCTACACCTTC. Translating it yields CASSLDRSNYGYTF.